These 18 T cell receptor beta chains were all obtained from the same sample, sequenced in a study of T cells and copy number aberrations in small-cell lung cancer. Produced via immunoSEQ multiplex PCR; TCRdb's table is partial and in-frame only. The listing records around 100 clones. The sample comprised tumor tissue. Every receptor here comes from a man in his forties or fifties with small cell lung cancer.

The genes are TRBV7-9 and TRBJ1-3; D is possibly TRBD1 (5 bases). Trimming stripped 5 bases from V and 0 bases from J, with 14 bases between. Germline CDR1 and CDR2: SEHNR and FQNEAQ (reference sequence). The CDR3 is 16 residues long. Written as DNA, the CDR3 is TGTGCCAGCAGCCTGTACGACAGACCCTCTGGAAACACCATATATTTT. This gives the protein CASSLYDRPSGNTIYF.

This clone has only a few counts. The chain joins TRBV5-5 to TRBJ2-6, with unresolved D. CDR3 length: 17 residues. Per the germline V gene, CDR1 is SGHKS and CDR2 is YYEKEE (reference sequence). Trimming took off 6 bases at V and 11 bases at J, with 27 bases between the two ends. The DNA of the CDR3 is TGTGCCAGCACGAACAATTCTCGCACAAAGTCGGGCCACGTCCTGACTTTC. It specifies CASTNNSRTKSGHVLTF.

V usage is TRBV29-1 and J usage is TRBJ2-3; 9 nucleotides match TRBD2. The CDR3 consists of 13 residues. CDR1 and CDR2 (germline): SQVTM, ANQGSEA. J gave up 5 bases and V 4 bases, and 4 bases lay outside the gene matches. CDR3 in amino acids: CSVGASGKDTQYF. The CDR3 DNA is TGCAGCGTTGGGGCTAGCGGGAAAGATACGCAGTATTTT.

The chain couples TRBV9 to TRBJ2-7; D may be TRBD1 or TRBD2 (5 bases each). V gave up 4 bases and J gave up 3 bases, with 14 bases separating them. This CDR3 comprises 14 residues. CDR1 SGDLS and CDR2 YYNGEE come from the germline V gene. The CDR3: CASSPATGGYEQYF. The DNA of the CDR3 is TGTGCCAGCAGCCCCGCCACAGGAGGCTACGAGCAGTACTTC.

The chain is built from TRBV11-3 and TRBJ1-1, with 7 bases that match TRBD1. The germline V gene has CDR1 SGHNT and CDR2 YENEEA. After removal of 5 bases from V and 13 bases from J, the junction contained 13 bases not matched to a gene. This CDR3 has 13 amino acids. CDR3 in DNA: TGTGCCAGCAGCCGGGGGGCGACAGGGTCAGGTTTCTTT. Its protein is CASSRGATGSGFF. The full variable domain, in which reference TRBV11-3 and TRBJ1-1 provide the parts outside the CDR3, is EAGVVQSPRYKIIEKKQPVAFWCNPISGHNTLYWYLQNLGQGPELLIRYENEEAVDDSQLPKDRFSAERLKGVDSTLKIQPAELGDSAVYLCASSRGATGSGFFGQGTRLTVV.

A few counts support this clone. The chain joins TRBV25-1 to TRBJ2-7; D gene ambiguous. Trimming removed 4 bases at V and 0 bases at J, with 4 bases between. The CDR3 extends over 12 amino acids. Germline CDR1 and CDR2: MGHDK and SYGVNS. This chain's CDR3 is CASSVSSYEQYF. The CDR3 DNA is TGTGCCAGCAGTGTCAGCTCCTACGAGCAGTACTTC.

The CDR3 reads CASSANTNTGELFF. In DNA form, the CDR3 reads TGCGCCAGCAGCGCCAACACGAACACCGGGGAGCTGTTTTTT. This chain connects TRBV5-1 to TRBJ2-2; no clear D. This CDR3 is built from 14 residues. The V end was cut by 4 bases, the J end by 0 bases, with 7 bases between. Per the germline V gene, CDR1 is SGHRS and CDR2 is YFSETQ.

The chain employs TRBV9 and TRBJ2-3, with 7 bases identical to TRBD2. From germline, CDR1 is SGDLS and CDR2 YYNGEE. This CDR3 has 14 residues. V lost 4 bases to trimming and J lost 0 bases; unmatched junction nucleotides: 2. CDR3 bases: TGTGCCAGCAGCCCGGGGGGTAGCACAGATACGCAGTATTTT. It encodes CASSPGGSTDTQYF.

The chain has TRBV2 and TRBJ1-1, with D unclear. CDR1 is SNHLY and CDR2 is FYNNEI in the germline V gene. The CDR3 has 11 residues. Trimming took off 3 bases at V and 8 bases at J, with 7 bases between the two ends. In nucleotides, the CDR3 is TGTGCCAGCAGTGAGGGCGGCGAAGCTTTCTTT. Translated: CASSEGGEAFF.

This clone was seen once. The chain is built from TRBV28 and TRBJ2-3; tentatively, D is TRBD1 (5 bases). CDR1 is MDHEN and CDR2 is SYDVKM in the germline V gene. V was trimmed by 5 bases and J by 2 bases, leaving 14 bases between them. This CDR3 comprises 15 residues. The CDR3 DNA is TGTGCCAGCAGTGCCCCGGACAAGCTCACAGATACGCAGTATTTT. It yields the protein CASSAPDKLTDTQYF.

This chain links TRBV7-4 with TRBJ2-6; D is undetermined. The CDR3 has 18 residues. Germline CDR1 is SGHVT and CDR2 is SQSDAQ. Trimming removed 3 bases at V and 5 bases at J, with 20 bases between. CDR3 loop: CASSFLYSSQSRANVLTF. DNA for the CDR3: TGTGCCAGCAGCTTCTTGTACAGCTCACAAAGTCGGGCCAACGTCCTGACTTTC.

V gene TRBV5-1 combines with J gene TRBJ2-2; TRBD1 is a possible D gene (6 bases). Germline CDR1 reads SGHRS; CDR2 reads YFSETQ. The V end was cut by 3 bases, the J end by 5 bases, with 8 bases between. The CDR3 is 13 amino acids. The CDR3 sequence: CASSSQGTGELFF. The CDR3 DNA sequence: TGCGCCAGCAGCTCCCAGGGGACCGGGGAGCTGTTTTTT.

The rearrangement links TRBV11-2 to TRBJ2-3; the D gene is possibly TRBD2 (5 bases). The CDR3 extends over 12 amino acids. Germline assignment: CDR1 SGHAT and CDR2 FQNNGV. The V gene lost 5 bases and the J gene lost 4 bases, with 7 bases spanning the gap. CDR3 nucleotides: TGTGCCAGCAGCCTCGGGGCAGATACGCAGTATTTT. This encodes CASSLGADTQYF.

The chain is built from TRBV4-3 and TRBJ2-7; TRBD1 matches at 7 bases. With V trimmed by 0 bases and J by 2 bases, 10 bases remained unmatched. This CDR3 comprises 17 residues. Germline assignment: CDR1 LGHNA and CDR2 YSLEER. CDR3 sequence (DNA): TGCGCCAGCAGCCAAGATCCCCCGGGCCAGGGGGCCTACGAGCAGTACTTC. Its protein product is CASSQDPPGQGAYEQYF.

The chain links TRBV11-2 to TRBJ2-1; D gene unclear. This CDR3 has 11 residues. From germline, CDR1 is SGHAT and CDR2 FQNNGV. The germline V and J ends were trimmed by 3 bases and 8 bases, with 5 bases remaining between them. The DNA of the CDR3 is TGTGCCAGCAGCTTCGTGGATGAGCAGTTCTTC. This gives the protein CASSFVDEQFF.

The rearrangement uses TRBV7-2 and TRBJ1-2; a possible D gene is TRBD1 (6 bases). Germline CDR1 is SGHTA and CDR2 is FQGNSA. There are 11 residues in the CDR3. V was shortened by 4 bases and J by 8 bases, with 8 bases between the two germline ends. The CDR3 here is CASSWDKGYTF. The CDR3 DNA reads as TGTGCCAGCAGCTGGGACAAGGGCTACACCTTC.

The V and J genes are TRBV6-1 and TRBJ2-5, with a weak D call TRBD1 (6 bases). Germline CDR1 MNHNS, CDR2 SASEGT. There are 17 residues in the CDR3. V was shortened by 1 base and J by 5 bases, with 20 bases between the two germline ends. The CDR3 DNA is TGTGCCAGCAGTGAAGGTATTGGTGGCAGGGGAACGGAGACCCAGTACTTC. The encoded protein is CASSEGIGGRGTETQYF.

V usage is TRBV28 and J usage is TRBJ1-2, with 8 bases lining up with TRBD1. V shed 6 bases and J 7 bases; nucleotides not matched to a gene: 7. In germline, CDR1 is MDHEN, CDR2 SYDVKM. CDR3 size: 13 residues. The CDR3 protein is CASSPTGDLGYTF. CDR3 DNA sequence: TGTGCCAGCAGCCCGACAGGGGATCTTGGCTACACCTTC.